This TCR beta chain derives from a study of regulatory T cells in long-lasting Graves disease. Study-wide results and limits: Thyroid tissue was not studied; only peripheral blood was.

Time point noted: persistent/refractory GD, antithyroid drugs over 5 years with positive TRAb. From RNA extracted from PBMCs, the TCR library was made. This clonotype was picked up one time. Its specificity is not known. The CDR3 sequence is 15 residues long. Trimming removed 8 bases at V and 0 bases at J, with 14 bases between. Looked up from germline, CDR1 is MDHEN and CDR2 is SYDVKM. Arm-PCR of CDR3 regions and iRepertoire HTBI primers were used to build TCR beta libraries. TCRdb processed the multiplex PCR reads anew with MiXCR; each CDR3 protein has one entry. This table has 500,000 to 700,000 distinct CDR3 sequences, around 30% appearing once.

This chain joins TRBV28 and TRBJ1-3, with D possibly matching TRBD1 (5 bases). This sequence was found in a female donor with Graves disease. Sequenced material: peripheral blood mononuclear cells (PBMCs), taken when the disease was refractory, from a patient treated with antithyroid drugs. DNA for the CDR3: TGTGCCAGCGCTCCCGGGACGTTCTCTGGAAACACCATATATTTT. Its translation is CASAPGTFSGNTIYF.